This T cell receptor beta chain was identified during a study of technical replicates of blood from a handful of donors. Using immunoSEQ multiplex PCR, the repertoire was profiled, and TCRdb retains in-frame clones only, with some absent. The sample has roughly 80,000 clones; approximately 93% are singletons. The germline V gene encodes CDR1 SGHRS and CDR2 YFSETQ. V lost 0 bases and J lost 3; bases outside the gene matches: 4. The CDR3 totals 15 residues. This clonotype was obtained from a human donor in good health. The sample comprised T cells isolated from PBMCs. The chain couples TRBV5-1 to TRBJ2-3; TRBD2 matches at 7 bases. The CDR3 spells CASSLEERETDTQYF. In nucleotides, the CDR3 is TGCGCCAGCAGCTTGGAGGAGCGGGAAACAGATACGCAGTATTTT.